The 8 T cell receptor beta chains listed next were all sequenced from one sample in a study of blood T cell repertoires in COVID-19. Assay used: immunoSEQ multiplex PCR; TCRdb lists only in-frame clones, some missing. The sample lists fewer than 120,000 clones, over 60% seen once, with about 3.7% in the top ten. Sequenced sample: peripheral blood. The source of these receptors is a woman at least 80 years old with acute or convalescent COVID-19.

This clone came up a few times. The rearrangement joins TRBV11-1 to TRBJ2-1; D is possibly TRBD1 (6 bases). Germline V gives CDR1 SGHAT, CDR2 FQDESV (reference sequence). The V gene lost 2 bases and the J gene lost 2 bases, with 10 bases spanning the gap. The CDR3 is made up of 15 amino acids. CDR3 amino acids: CASSLSGVPYNEQFF. CDR3 sequence (DNA): TGTGCCAGCAGCTTATCAGGGGTACCCTACAATGAGCAGTTCTTC.

V is TRBV4-1 and J is TRBJ2-7; D remains unclear. The CDR3 runs 14 residues. V was shortened by 3 bases and J by 0 bases, with 9 bases between the two germline ends. Germline loops: CDR1 MGHRA, CDR2 YSYEKL. This CDR3 reads CASSQVTSSYEQYF. The CDR3 DNA follows: TGCGCCAGCAGCCAGGTCACCAGCTCCTACGAGCAGTACTTC.

This clone came up once. CDR3 residues: CASSQDRLAREQYF. The CDR3 DNA reads as TGTGCCAGCAGCCAAGATAGACTAGCCCGGGAGCAGTACTTC. This rearrangement joins TRBV4-2 to TRBJ2-7; 7 bases are a match to TRBD2. CDR3 size: 14 residues. After removal of 0 bases from V and 7 bases from J, the junction contained 6 bases not matched to a gene. CDR1 is LGHNA, CDR2 YNFKEQ, per germline.

The CDR3 bases are TGTGCCAGCAGCGCCCGCGGGGACTCCTACGAGCAGTACTTC. This encodes CASSARGDSYEQYF. This rearrangement joins TRBV5-4 to TRBJ2-7, with D possibly being TRBD2 (6 bases). V gave up 4 bases and J gave up 0 bases, with 11 bases separating them. The CDR3 covers 14 residues. Germline V gene lookup returns CDR1 SGHNT and CDR2 YYREEE (reference sequence).

V and J are TRBV5-1 and TRBJ1-4; D might be TRBD1 (6 bases). The V and J ends lost 0 bases and 6 bases respectively, with 12 bases between them. The CDR3 has 15 residues. Germline assignment: CDR1 SGHRS and CDR2 YFSETQ. CDR3 residues: CASSLAGKGDEKLFF. As DNA, the CDR3 is TGCGCCAGCAGCTTGGCCGGAAAGGGGGATGAAAAACTGTTTTTT.

The chain links TRBV9 to TRBJ2-3; TRBD2 agrees at 9 bases. The CDR3 contains 15 residues. V gave up 5 bases and J gave up 5 bases; unmatched junction bases: 9. CDR1 SGDLS and CDR2 YYNGEE come from the germline V gene. CDR3 DNA: TGTGCCAGCAGGGGGGGGCTAGCGGGAAGAGATACGCAGTATTTT. Its translation: CASRGGLAGRDTQYF.

V gene TRBV5-1 combines with J gene TRBJ1-1; D uncertain. The V gene lost 0 bases and the J gene lost 6 bases, with 9 bases spanning the gap. The length of the CDR3 is 13 residues. Germline V gives CDR1 SGHRS, CDR2 YFSETQ. CDR3 sequence reads: CASSLVQEAEAFF. As DNA, the CDR3 is TGCGCCAGCAGCTTGGTCCAGGAGGCTGAAGCTTTCTTT. Looking up the rest from reference TRBV5-1 and TRBJ1-1 gives the full variable domain: KAGVTQTPRYLIKTRGQQVTLSCSPISGHRSVSWYQQTPGQGLQFLFEYFSETQRNKGNFPGRFSGRQFSNSRSEMNVSTLELGDSALYLCASSLVQEAEAFFGQGTRLTVV.

J is TRBJ2-5 and V is TRBV5-1; maybe TRBD1 (6 bases). CDR3 length equals 16 residues. The germline V gene has CDR1 SGHRS and CDR2 YFSETQ. V shed 1 base and J shed 3 bases, with 16 bases lying between them. The CDR3 DNA follows: TGCGCCAGCAGCTTGAACTCGGCAGGGGTGGAAGAGACCCAGTACTTC. Translation: CASSLNSAGVEETQYF. Drawing the rest from reference TRBV5-1 and TRBJ2-5, the complete variable domain is KAGVTQTPRYLIKTRGQQVTLSCSPISGHRSVSWYQQTPGQGLQFLFEYFSETQRNKGNFPGRFSGRQFSNSRSEMNVSTLELGDSALYLCASSLNSAGVEETQYFGPGTRLLVL.